This passage covers 11 T cell receptor beta chains from one sample sequenced in a study of blood T cells in healthy people across ages. With a J-beta primer mix and a sample-barcoded 5' primer, a second PCR ran roughly 6 to 11 cycles. From the 5' RACE reads, TCRdb called clonotypes with MiXCR, one entry per CDR3 protein. The sample holds about 800,000 distinct CDR3 sequences, 20% to 30% seen once. These data are also associated with another study on T cells of mothers and their children.

Sequenced material: blood. The origin of the receptors is a boy between 10 and 17 years old in good health.

This clonotype was detected a few times. The chain carries TRBV20-1 and TRBJ1-4; D not certain. Germline CDR1 DFQATT, CDR2 SNEGSKA (reference sequence). V lost 5 bases, J lost 8 bases, and 9 bases lay in between. This CDR3 contains 11 residues. The CDR3, as DNA: TGCAGTGCTCGAGTGAAGGAAAAACTGTTTTTT. Its protein is CSARVKEKLFF.

V usage is TRBV20-1 and J usage is TRBJ1-1; the match to TRBD1 covers 7 bases. CDR1 is DFQATT and CDR2 is SNEGSKA in the germline V gene (reference sequence). CDR3 size: 13 residues. Trimming at V came to 5 bases and at J to 6 bases, leaving 9 bases not matched to a gene. CDR3 protein: CSALDRELPEAFF. The CDR3 nucleotides read TGCAGTGCTCTCGACAGGGAGTTACCTGAAGCTTTCTTT.

This clonotype came up a few times. The CDR3: CASSDISLGETQYF. In nucleotides, the CDR3 is TGTGCCAGCAGTGACATCTCTCTTGGGGAGACCCAGTACTTC. This chain uses TRBV28 with TRBJ2-5; D gene unclear. Looked up from germline, CDR1 is MDHEN and CDR2 is SYDVKM. CDR3 length equals 14 residues. The V end lost 5 bases, the J end lost 5 bases, and 15 bases lay between the germline ends.

This chain joins TRBV20-1 and TRBJ1-5, with 10 bases lining up with TRBD1. With 3 bases clipped from V and 1 base from J, the junction kept 3 bases outside the gene matches. Germline V CDR1 and CDR2: DFQATT, SNEGSKA (reference sequence). This CDR3 comprises 15 residues. CDR3 DNA sequence: TGCAGTGCTAGGCGGACAGGGGGGAGCAATCAGCCCCAGCATTTT. Protein sequence: CSARRTGGSNQPQHF.

V is TRBV12-3 or TRBV12-4 and J is TRBJ2-5; D gene unclear. V dropped 6 bases and J dropped 11 bases, with 19 bases sitting between them. This CDR3 has 13 amino acids. The CDR3 here is CASRGGAGAKQYF. In DNA, the CDR3 is TGTGCCAGCAGGGGTGGAGCTGGCGCCAAGCAGTACTTC.

J is TRBJ2-5 and V is TRBV6-6, with 10 positions matching TRBD2. V trimming: 4 bases; J trimming: 0 bases; junction bases outside the gene matches: 5. Germline CDR1 MNHNY, CDR2 SVGAGI (reference sequence). This CDR3 is built from 16 residues. The CDR3: CASSSTSGTYQETQYF. The CDR3 DNA sequence: TGTGCCAGCAGTTCCACTAGCGGGACGTACCAAGAGACCCAGTACTTC.

The chain is built from TRBV7-3 and TRBJ2-1; D is perhaps TRBD2 (6 bases). Germline V lookup: CDR1 SGHTA, CDR2 FQGTGA. Trimming took off 5 bases at V and 8 bases at J, with 13 bases between the two ends. This CDR3 has 13 residues. The CDR3 DNA follows: TGTGCCAGCAGCCCCGGGAGTGGGGATGAGCAGTTCTTC. It codes for CASSPGSGDEQFF.

The V gene is TRBV28, the J gene TRBJ2-1, with 14 bases aligning to TRBD2. J gave up 1 base and V 6 bases, and 5 bases lay outside the gene matches. The germline CDR1 and CDR2 sequences are MDHEN and SYDVKM. The CDR3 consists of 17 residues. CDR3 residues: CASRGTSGRRSYNEQFF. DNA of the CDR3: TGTGCCAGCAGGGGGACTAGCGGGAGAAGGTCCTACAATGAGCAGTTCTTC.

The chain carries TRBV4-1 and TRBJ2-5; perhaps D is TRBD1 or TRBD2 (5 bases each). Trimming pared 1 base from V and 2 bases from J, leaving 11 bases between. Germline CDR1 reads MGHRA; CDR2 reads YSYEKL. The CDR3 has 15 residues. CDR3 amino acids: CASSQGGPLQETQYF. The CDR3 region has the DNA TGCGCCAGCAGCCAAGGGGGACCCCTGCAAGAGACCCAGTACTTC.

The chain couples TRBV3-1 to TRBJ2-1, with D tentatively TRBD1 or TRBD2 (5 bases each). This CDR3 has 13 amino acids. Germline lookup yields CDR1 LGHDT and CDR2 YNNKEL (reference sequence). Trimming left V 4 bases short and J 10 bases short, with 14 bases between. CDR3 in amino acids: CASSLTVWGEQFF. DNA of the CDR3: TGTGCCAGCAGCCTAACAGTTTGGGGGGAGCAGTTCTTC.

This clonotype was seen many times. V is TRBV7-9 and J is TRBJ2-5; tentatively, D is TRBD2 (6 bases). CDR1 is SEHNR and CDR2 is FQNEAQ in the germline V gene (reference sequence). There are 16 residues in the CDR3. V was trimmed by 1 base and J by 1 base, leaving 13 bases between them. The CDR3 coding sequence is TGTGCCAGCAGCTTAGGTCCCTCGGGACTCCAAGAGACCCAGTACTTC. It is translated as CASSLGPSGLQETQYF.